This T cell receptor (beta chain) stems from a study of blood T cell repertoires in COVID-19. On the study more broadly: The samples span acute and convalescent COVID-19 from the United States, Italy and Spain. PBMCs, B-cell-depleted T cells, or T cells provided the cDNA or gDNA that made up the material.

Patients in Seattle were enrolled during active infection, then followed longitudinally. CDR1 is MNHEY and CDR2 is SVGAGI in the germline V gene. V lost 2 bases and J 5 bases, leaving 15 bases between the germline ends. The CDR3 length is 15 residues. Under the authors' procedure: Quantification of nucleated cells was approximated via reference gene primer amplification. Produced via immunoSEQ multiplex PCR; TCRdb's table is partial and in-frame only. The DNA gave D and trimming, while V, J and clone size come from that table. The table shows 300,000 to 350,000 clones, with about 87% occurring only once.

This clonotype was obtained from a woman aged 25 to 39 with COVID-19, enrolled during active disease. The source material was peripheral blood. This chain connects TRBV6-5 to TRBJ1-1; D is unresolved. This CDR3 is CASSYEAGVKTEAFF. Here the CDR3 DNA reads TGTGCCAGCAGTTACGAAGCGGGAGTTAAAACTGAAGCTTTCTTT.